This T cell receptor (beta chain) was recovered during a study of blood T cell repertoires in COVID-19. Profiled with immunoSEQ multiplex PCR; TCRdb holds only in-frame clones, not every one. The table records roughly 150,000 clones, around four fifths of them present only once. The CDR3 has 11 amino acids. Germline values: CDR1 WSHSY, CDR2 SAAADI. Trimming took 8 bases from V and 7 from J; bases not matched to a gene: 4. The receptor comes from a woman aged 80 or older with COVID-19, enrolled during active disease. The rearrangement uses TRBV10-2 and TRBJ1-1; 7 positions agree with TRBD1. The sequencing input was peripheral blood. In nucleotides, the CDR3 is TGCGCCAGCCGTACAGGGGATGAAGCTTTCTTT. It yields the protein CASRTGDEAFF.